This passage covers 31 T cell receptor beta chains from one sample sequenced in a study of T cell responses to AZD1222 COVID-19 vaccine. Clones were read by immunoSEQ multiplex PCR, and TCRdb kept only the in-frame ones, dropping some. The profile shows more than 70,000 clones, over 80% of them singletons. Material: peripheral blood, obtained on day 0 of AZD1222 vaccination. These receptors originate from an adult in good health.

This sequence joins TRBV12-5 and TRBJ2-7, with 8 bases that match TRBD1. The CDR3 length is 14 residues. The trim removed 2 bases at V and 5 bases at J, leaving 5 bases unmatched. In germline, CDR1 is LGHNT, CDR2 FRNRAP. The CDR3 reads CASGLSAGGHEQYF. CDR3 nucleotides: TGTGCTAGTGGTTTGAGTGCAGGGGGCCACGAGCAGTACTTC.

This clone was seen just once. The J gene is TRBJ2-6, the V gene TRBV15; 13 nucleotides match TRBD2. The CDR3 has 22 residues. V lost 5 bases, J lost 0 bases, and 16 bases stayed unmatched. The V gene's germline CDR1 is LNHNV and CDR2 YYDKDF (reference sequence). The CDR3, as DNA: TGTGCCACCAGCTTAAAACCGGGACTAGCGGGACGACATTACTCTGGGGCCAACGTCCTGACTTTC. Amino acid sequence: CATSLKPGLAGRHYSGANVLTF.

This chain joins TRBV25-1 and TRBJ1-3; 9 nucleotides agree with TRBD1. The CDR3 spans 16 residues. Trimming at V came to 5 bases and at J to 1 base, leaving 6 bases not matched to a gene. Germline-derived CDR1 and CDR2 are MGHDK and SYGVNS. The CDR3 reads CASSRGTGMSGNTIYF. CDR3 nucleotide sequence: TGTGCCAGCAGTCGCGGGACAGGGATGTCTGGAAACACCATATATTTT. Full variable domain (remainder filled in from reference TRBV25-1 and TRBJ1-3): EADIYQTPRYLVIGTGKKITLECSQTMGHDKMYWYQQDPGMELHLIHYSYGVNSTEKGDLSSESTVSRIRTEHFPLTLESARPSHTSQYLCASSRGTGMSGNTIYFGEGSWLTVV.

This chain joins TRBV12-3 or TRBV12-4 and TRBJ2-1; D perhaps matches TRBD2 (6 bases). The V end was cut by 6 bases, the J end by 4 bases, with 10 bases between. The CDR3 runs to 13 residues. The CDR3 loop is CASSPGVYNEQFF. Written as DNA, the CDR3 is TGTGCCAGCAGCCCGGGAGTATACAATGAGCAGTTCTTC.

This sequence joins TRBV27 and TRBJ1-2, with 11 positions matching TRBD1. Germline V gene sequence: CDR1 MNHEY, CDR2 SMNVEV (reference sequence). CDR3 length equals 14 residues. The V gene end was trimmed by 6 bases and the J gene end by 2 bases; junction bases not matched to a gene: 2. The CDR3 is CASRRTGGNYGYTF. In nucleotides, the CDR3 is TGTGCCAGCAGGAGGACAGGGGGCAACTATGGCTACACCTTC.

The chain uses TRBV10-3 and TRBJ2-1; D may be TRBD1 (5 bases). V gave up 7 bases and J gave up 3 bases, with 19 bases separating them. The germline CDR1 and CDR2 sequences are ENHRY and SYGVKD. CDR3 size: 16 residues. DNA for the CDR3: TGTGCCATCACAGGGCGAATGGTACTTAACTACAATGAGCAGTTCTTC. This codes for CAITGRMVLNYNEQFF.

This clone was seen only once. The CDR3 coding sequence is TGTGCCAGCAGCTTAGCGCCCGGGACTAGCGGGAGGTGGGATGAGCAGTTCTTC. Residues: CASSLAPGTSGRWDEQFF. This chain links TRBV7-2 with TRBJ2-1; 15 bases are a match to TRBD2. Germline values: CDR1 SGHTA, CDR2 FQGNSA. V shed 0 bases and J 8 bases; nucleotides not matched to a gene: 8. The CDR3 is 18 amino acids.

The chain joins TRBV5-7 to TRBJ2-1; D perhaps matches TRBD1 (6 bases). TRBV5-7 carries the ORF label, with uncertain function. Trimming cost V 0 bases and J 5 bases, with 9 bases left between them. There are 14 residues in the CDR3. CDR3 sequence: CASSLAQGDNEQFF. DNA of the CDR3: TGTGCCAGCAGCTTGGCACAGGGAGACAATGAGCAGTTCTTC.

The chain combines TRBV6-5 with TRBJ1-4; D is unclear. The CDR3 is made up of 15 amino acids. The germline V and J ends were trimmed by 6 bases and 0 bases, with 11 bases remaining between them. The germline V gene encodes CDR1 MNHEY and CDR2 SVGAGI. CDR3 amino acids: CASSRSPTTNEKLFF. The DNA for the CDR3 is TGTGCCAGCAGCCGATCTCCCACAACTAATGAAAAACTGTTTTTT.

This sequence joins TRBV7-8 and TRBJ2-5; 9 nucleotides agree with TRBD1. Unmatched junction bases numbered 8, after V lost 5 bases and J lost 4 bases. Germline loops: CDR1 SGHVS, CDR2 FQNEAQ. The CDR3 extends over 15 amino acids. The CDR3 nucleotides read TGTGCCAGCAGCCCCCGGACAGGGGATTTAGAGACCCAGTACTTC. Its translation is CASSPRTGDLETQYF. Filled out from reference TRBV7-8 and TRBJ2-5, the complete variable domain reads GAGVSQSPRYKVAKRGQDVALRCDPISGHVSLFWYQQALGQGPEFLTYFQNEAQLDKSGLPSDRFFAERPEGSVSTLKIQRTQQEDSAVYLCASSPRTGDLETQYFGPGTRLLVL.

The chain carries TRBV6-5 and TRBJ2-7; D unresolved. Germline values: CDR1 MNHEY, CDR2 SVGAGI. V was pared by 0 bases and J by 0 bases, with 12 bases between. The CDR3 is 16 amino acids. CDR3 amino acids: CASSYSIPQSSYEQYF. CDR3 coding DNA: TGTGCCAGCAGTTACTCGATCCCCCAGAGCTCCTACGAGCAGTACTTC.

The chain recombines TRBV5-4 with TRBJ2-7, with D perhaps matching TRBD2 (6 bases). The CDR3 is 14 residues long. Trimming took 4 bases from V and 5 from J, leaving 16 bases between them. Per germline, CDR1 SGHNT and CDR2 YYREEE (reference sequence). In DNA form, the CDR3 reads TGTGCCAGCAGCGGGGGGTTGAGGGTGGACGAGCAGTACTTC. Translated, it gives CASSGGLRVDEQYF.

This clone was detected only once. The chain has TRBV15 and TRBJ2-1, with 7 positions matching TRBD2. J gave up 8 bases and V 5 bases, and 15 bases lay outside the gene matches. CDR3 size: 16 residues. Germline V CDR1 and CDR2: LNHNV, YYDKDF (reference sequence). The CDR3 nucleotides are TGTGCCACCAGCGCGAAGCGGGAAGGGGCCCCCGATGAGCAGTTCTTC. This translates into CATSAKREGAPDEQFF.

The CDR3 loop is CASSFGGELFF. In DNA form, the CDR3 reads TGTGCCAGCAGCTTTGGGGGGGAGCTGTTTTTT. This chain links TRBV7-6 with TRBJ2-2; D unresolved. Per the germline V gene, CDR1 is SGHVS and CDR2 is FNYEAQ. The CDR3 spans 11 residues. Trimming took off 3 bases at V and 8 bases at J, with 4 bases between the two ends.

This clone was recorded a few times. This sequence joins TRBV7-8 and TRBJ2-2; 10 bases line up with TRBD2. The CDR3 contains 16 residues. The germline gives CDR1 SGHVS, CDR2 FQNEAQ. J lost 3 bases, V lost 5 bases, and 6 bases had no gene match. For the CDR3, the DNA is TGTGCCAGCAGCCCTAGCGGGAGAGGGGACACCGGGGAGCTGTTTTTT. Protein product: CASSPSGRGDTGELFF.

CDR3 region: CASTFRAGGYNSPLHF. The DNA for the CDR3 is TGTGCCAGCACCTTCCGGGCAGGGGGTTATAATTCACCCCTCCACTTT. The chain has TRBV27 and TRBJ1-6; TRBD1 agrees at 7 bases. The V gene's germline CDR1 is MNHEY and CDR2 SMNVEV (reference sequence). This CDR3 region has 16 residues. With 7 bases clipped from V and 4 bases from J, the junction kept 10 bases outside the gene matches.

This sequence joins TRBV7-2 and TRBJ2-7; no firm D call. V was cut by 4 bases and J by 2 bases, with 12 bases left in between. CDR3 length: 14 residues. In germline, CDR1 is SGHTA, CDR2 FQGNSA. The CDR3 coding sequence is TGTGCCAGCAGCTCCGACCTGCGCCCCTACGAGCAGTACTTC. This sequence encodes CASSSDLRPYEQYF. The full variable domain, its missing parts supplied by reference TRBV7-2 and TRBJ2-7, is GAGVSQSPSNKVTEKGKDVELRCDPISGHTALYWYRQSLGQGLEFLIYFQGNSAPDKSGLPSDRFSAERTGGSVSTLTIQRTQQEDSAVYLCASSSDLRPYEQYFGPGTRLTVT.

CDR3 sequence: CASSRDGGSGGYTF. CDR3 nucleotide sequence: TGTGCCAGCAGCCGGGACGGAGGCTCGGGGGGCTACACCTTC. The V gene is TRBV7-8, the J gene TRBJ1-2; a weak D match, TRBD1 (5 bases). Germline V gene data show CDR1 as SGHVS and CDR2 as FQNEAQ. V was cut by 5 bases and J by 8 bases, with 18 bases left in between. The CDR3 is 14 residues long.

The V call is TRBV19, the J call TRBJ2-1; 7 bases line up with TRBD2. Germline loops: CDR1 LNHDA, CDR2 SQIVND (reference sequence). The V segment lost 1 base and the J segment 8 bases; nucleotides outside the gene matches: 2. The CDR3 spans 13 residues. The DNA for the CDR3 is TGTGCCAGTAGTATAGGCGGGGGTTATGAGCAGTTCTTC. Translation gives CASSIGGGYEQFF.

As concerns this clone: Other DNA sequences of this sample code for an identical CDR3. The chain joins TRBV24-1 to TRBJ1-6; possibly TRBD1 for D (5 bases). CDR1 is KGHDR and CDR2 is SFDVKD in the germline V gene. Trimming removed 4 bases at V and 7 bases at J, with 10 bases between. This CDR3 comprises 14 residues. The DNA for the CDR3 is TGTGCCACCAGTGAAGGGACTCGGAATTCACCCCTCCACTTT. This gives the protein CATSEGTRNSPLHF.

This chain joins TRBV2 and TRBJ1-3; tentative D call: TRBD1 (5 bases). CDR1 SNHLY and CDR2 FYNNEI come from the germline V gene. The V gene lost 5 bases and the J gene lost 0 bases, with 11 bases spanning the gap. The CDR3 extends over 15 amino acids. The CDR3 DNA is TGTGCCAGCAGTACGACAGCCTACTCTGGAAACACCATATATTTT. As protein: CASSTTAYSGNTIYF.

This clone was detected a few times. The V and J genes are TRBV18 and TRBJ2-7; TRBD2 agrees at 8 bases. The CDR3 length is 15 residues. Germline V gene lookup returns CDR1 KGHSH and CDR2 LQKENI. With 1 base clipped from V and 4 bases from J, the junction kept 6 bases outside the gene matches. The CDR3 DNA follows: TGTGCCAGCTCACCACTGGAAGCGGGAGAGTACGAGCAGTACTTC. Protein: CASSPLEAGEYEQYF.

The chain carries TRBV7-3 and TRBJ1-5; a possible D gene is TRBD1 (6 bases). V lost 1 base and J lost 6, with 13 bases in between. The CDR3 totals 15 residues. Germline assignment: CDR1 SGHTA and CDR2 FQGTGA. The CDR3 nucleotides read TGTGCCAGCAGCTTAAGTCACAGGGTTGGTCAGCCCCAGCATTTT. Protein product: CASSLSHRVGQPQHF.

V is TRBV23-1 and J is TRBJ1-1; D is unresolved. TRBV23-1 is assigned to the ORF class and has an uncertain function. V was clipped by 7 bases and J by 0 bases, with 15 bases between them. The CDR3 runs 15 residues. As DNA, the CDR3 is TGCGCCAGCACTCCGAAATATGGGGTGAACACTGAAGCTTTCTTT. It is translated as CASTPKYGVNTEAFF.

The rearrangement joins TRBV7-2 to TRBJ2-7; possible D gene TRBD1, 6 bases. The V end was cut by 6 bases, the J end by 1 base, with 16 bases between. CDR3 length: 15 residues. Germline V lookup: CDR1 SGHTA, CDR2 FQGNSA. This CDR3 is CASSRDIEFSYEQYF. The CDR3, as DNA: TGTGCCAGCAGTAGGGACATAGAATTTTCCTACGAGCAGTACTTC.

V and J are TRBV24-1 and TRBJ2-3, with 7 bases aligning to TRBD1. Germline loops: CDR1 KGHDR, CDR2 SFDVKD. Trimming took 4 bases from V and 8 from J; bases not matched to a gene: 11. The CDR3 has 15 residues. The CDR3 here is CATSDPGQASGTQYF. The CDR3 DNA follows: TGTGCCACCAGTGACCCTGGACAGGCCTCGGGTACGCAGTATTTT.

V and J are TRBV7-9 and TRBJ2-1; 8 bases map to TRBD2. The germline V gene has CDR1 SEHNR and CDR2 FQNEAQ (reference sequence). J was trimmed by 4 bases and V by 5 bases; bases with no gene match: 7. The CDR3 runs to 15 residues. The CDR3 sequence is CASSPLLAGYNEQFF. CDR3 nucleotides: TGTGCCAGCAGCCCGCTTCTAGCGGGTTACAATGAGCAGTTCTTC.

The chain joins TRBV7-6 to TRBJ2-7; 9 positions agree with TRBD1. Trimming cost V 4 bases and J 4 bases; bases outside gene matches: 11. Germline V lookup: CDR1 SGHVS, CDR2 FNYEAQ. This CDR3 is 16 amino acids long. The CDR3 spells CASSSAGTGLWYEQYF. The CDR3 DNA reads TGTGCCAGCAGCTCCGCGGGGACAGGGTTGTGGTACGAGCAGTACTTC.

The J gene is TRBJ1-2, the V gene TRBV28; 8 nucleotides match TRBD1. This CDR3 contains 14 residues. Germline V lookup: CDR1 MDHEN, CDR2 SYDVKM. V dropped 7 bases and J dropped 3; count of bases not matched to a gene: 7. CDR3 coding DNA: TGTGCCAGCAAACAGACAGGGGTCGACTATGGCTACACCTTC. Residues: CASKQTGVDYGYTF.

The chain is built from TRBV4-2 and TRBJ2-1; D call uncertain. V was cut by 0 bases and J by 8 bases, with 17 bases left in between. The CDR3 is 16 amino acids. CDR1 is LGHNA and CDR2 is YNFKEQ in the germline V gene. The CDR3 DNA is TGTGCCAGCAGCCAAGAAGCGAGCGAAGGAACCTATGAGCAGTTCTTC. It yields the protein CASSQEASEGTYEQFF.

This clone showed up just once. This CDR3 reads CASSLQGGGNTIYF. CDR3 sequence (DNA): TGTGCCAGCAGTCTACAGGGAGGTGGAAACACCATATATTTT. The rearrangement joins TRBV6-6 to TRBJ1-3; D might be TRBD1 (6 bases). Per the germline V gene, CDR1 is MNHNY and CDR2 is SVGAGI (reference sequence). CDR3 length: 14 amino acids. V lost 5 bases, J lost 3 bases, and 11 bases lay in between.